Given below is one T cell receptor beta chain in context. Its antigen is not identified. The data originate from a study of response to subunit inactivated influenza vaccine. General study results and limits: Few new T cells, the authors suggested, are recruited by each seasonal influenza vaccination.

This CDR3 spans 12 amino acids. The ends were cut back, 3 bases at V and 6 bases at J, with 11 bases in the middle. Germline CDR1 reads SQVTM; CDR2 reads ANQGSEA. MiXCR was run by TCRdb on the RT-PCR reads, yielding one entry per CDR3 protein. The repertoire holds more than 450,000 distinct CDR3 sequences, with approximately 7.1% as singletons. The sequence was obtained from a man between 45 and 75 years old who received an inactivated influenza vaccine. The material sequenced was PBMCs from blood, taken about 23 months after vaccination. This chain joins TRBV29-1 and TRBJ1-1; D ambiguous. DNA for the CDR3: TGCAGCGTTGACACATACGGTGCTGAAGCTTTCTTT. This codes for CSVDTYGAEAFF.